A selection of T cell receptor beta chains follows, all from one sample in a study of somatic mutations in cytotoxic T cells in rheumatoid arthritis. Measured with immunoSEQ multiplex PCR; TCRdb has only the in-frame clones, and not every one. The sample carries approximately 20,000 clones, about 86% recorded once. Sequenced sample: CD8+ T cells sorted from blood. The receptors originated from a man aged 35-49 years in good health. Both conserved end residues are part of each CDR3. The D gene is left open where the match is weak.

j_gene | v_gene | d_gene | CDR3nt | CDR3aa
TRBJ1-1 | TRBV11-3 | TRBD1 | TGTGCCAGCGGTAGGGGGCTGAACACTGAAGCTTTCTTT | CASGRGLNTEAFF
TRBJ2-3 | TRBV4-1 | - | TGCGCCAGCAGCCAAGAGCCTGTAGATCCCCGCACAGATACGCAGTATTTT | CASSQEPVDPRTDTQYF
TRBJ1-5 | TRBV27 | - | TGTGCCAGCAGTTCCCGCAGGTGGGAGCCCCAGCATTTT | CASSSRRWEPQHF
TRBJ2-7 | TRBV4-3 | TRBD1 | TGCGCCAGCAGCCAAGGGACAGGGGACTACGAGCAGTACTTC | CASSQGTGDYEQYF
TRBJ2-3 | TRBV7-9 | TRBD2 | TGTGCCAGCAGCTCCCGGACTAGCGGGAGTGGAGATACGCAGTATTTT | CASSSRTSGSGDTQYF
TRBJ1-1 | TRBV10-2 | TRBD1 | TGCGCCAGCACCCTGACAGGGGAGGGCACTGAAGCTTTCTTT | CASTLTGEGTEAFF
TRBJ2-7 | TRBV4-3 | - | TGCGCCAGCAGCCAAGACGCAGGCTACGAGCAGTACTTC | CASSQDAGYEQYF
TRBJ2-1 | TRBV5-1 | - | TGCGCCAGCAGCTTGCCCCACAATGAGCAGTTCTTC | CASSLPHNEQFF
TRBJ1-5 | TRBV7-9 | - | TGTGCCAGCAGCTTAGAGGGGGGGTTAGAACAGCCCCAGCATTTT | CASSLEGGLEQPQHF
TRBJ2-3 | TRBV6-4 | - | TGTGCCAGCAGTCCCGCAGGAAGCACAGATACGCAGTATTTT | CASSPAGSTDTQYF
TRBJ1-1 | TRBV11-2 | - | TGTGCCAGCAGCCAAAGGACGGCCTTAGAAGCTTTCTTT | CASSQRTALEAFF
TRBJ2-2 | TRBV7-2 | - | TGTGCCAGCAGGGCTCGGGACACCGGCACCGGGGAGCTGTTTTTT | CASRARDTGTGELFF
TRBJ1-4 | TRBV4-3 | - | TGCGCCAGCAGCCAAGAGGGGGCGGCTAATGAAAAACTGTTTTTT | CASSQEGAANEKLFF
TRBJ2-3 | TRBV30 | TRBD2 | TGTGCCTGGAGGGGCCTAGGACTAGCATCGCAGTATTTT | CAWRGLGLASQYF